Listed below are T cell receptor beta chains from one sample, sequenced in a study of blood T cell repertoires in COVID-19. Assay used: immunoSEQ multiplex PCR; TCRdb lists only in-frame clones, some missing. The sample records some 400,000 clones, more than 75% being singletons. Sequences were obtained from peripheral blood. These receptors all stem from a human donor in a cohort sampled during active COVID-19. CDR3s include the opening cysteine and the closing phenylalanine or tryptophan. A D gene is named only where the DNA matches it firmly. Only some rows state a clone size, as once, few, many or a class for expanded clones.

clone_size: .; d_call: .; j_call: TRBJ1-5; v_call: TRBV6-6; cdr3_aa: CASGRQGNQPQHF; cdr3_nt: TGTGCCAGCGGGAGACAGGGCAATCAGCCCCAGCATTTT
clone_size: .; d_call: .; j_call: TRBJ1-2; v_call: TRBV4-1; cdr3_aa: CASSSGLRGAYYGYTF; cdr3_nt: TGCGCCAGCAGCTCGGGACTCCGAGGGGCTTACTATGGCTACACCTTC
clone_size: .; d_call: .; j_call: TRBJ1-1; v_call: TRBV30; cdr3_aa: CAWSVPWTENTEAFF; cdr3_nt: TGTGCCTGGAGTGTACCCTGGACAGAGAACACTGAAGCTTTCTTT
clone_size: .; d_call: TRBD1; j_call: TRBJ2-7; v_call: TRBV5-1; cdr3_aa: CASSPNSGQGYEQYF; cdr3_nt: TGCGCCAGCAGCCCTAATTCGGGACAGGGTTATGAGCAGTACTTC
clone_size: .; d_call: TRBD2; j_call: TRBJ2-2; v_call: TRBV11-2; cdr3_aa: CASSFNSGDTGELFF; cdr3_nt: TGTGCCAGCAGCTTTAACAGCGGGGACACCGGGGAGCTGTTTTTT
clone_size: .; d_call: TRBD1; j_call: TRBJ2-2; v_call: TRBV28; cdr3_aa: CASSRTGVTGELFF; cdr3_nt: TGTGCCAGCAGTCGGACAGGGGTCACCGGGGAGCTGTTTTTT
clone_size: .; d_call: TRBD1; j_call: TRBJ1-2; v_call: TRBV6-5; cdr3_aa: CASWTGLFGYTF; cdr3_nt: TGTGCCTCCTGGACAGGACTTTTTGGCTACACCTTC
clone_size: .; d_call: .; j_call: TRBJ1-1; v_call: TRBV6-5; cdr3_aa: CASTVGGVNTEAFF; cdr3_nt: TGTGCCAGCACGGTAGGGGGGGTCAACACTGAAGCTTTCTTT
clone_size: .; d_call: .; j_call: TRBJ2-7; v_call: TRBV15; cdr3_aa: CATSSHITDSSYEQYF; cdr3_nt: TGTGCCACCAGCAGCCACATCACGGACAGTTCCTACGAGCAGTACTTC
clone_size: .; d_call: .; j_call: TRBJ2-2; v_call: TRBV5-4; cdr3_aa: CASSLQISGTGELFF; cdr3_nt: TGTGCCAGCAGCTTACAAATCTCAGGGACCGGGGAGCTGTTTTTT
clone_size: .; d_call: .; j_call: TRBJ2-5; v_call: TRBV27; cdr3_aa: CASSLSGDAGAQETQYF; cdr3_nt: TGTGCCAGCAGTTTATCGGGCGACGCGGGGGCCCAAGAGACCCAGTACTTC
clone_size: few; d_call: .; j_call: TRBJ2-1; v_call: TRBV4-1; cdr3_aa: CASSPRGLREKNEQFF; cdr3_nt: TGCGCCAGCAGCCCGCGGGGACTCCGGGAGAAAAATGAGCAGTTCTTC
clone_size: .; d_call: .; j_call: TRBJ1-2; v_call: TRBV7-2; cdr3_aa: CASSLLRQAIVNGYTF; cdr3_nt: TGTGCCAGCAGCTTACTTCGACAGGCGATCGTGAATGGCTACACCTTC
clone_size: .; d_call: .; j_call: TRBJ1-2; v_call: TRBV18; cdr3_aa: CASSPQQGHYGYTF; cdr3_nt: TGTGCCAGCTCACCCCAACAGGGACACTATGGCTACACCTTC
clone_size: .; d_call: .; j_call: TRBJ2-1; v_call: TRBV24-1; cdr3_aa: CATSDRTLLGQFF; cdr3_nt: TGTGCCACCAGTGACCGGACTTTGTTGGGGCAGTTCTTC
clone_size: once; d_call: .; j_call: TRBJ2-1; v_call: TRBV13; cdr3_aa: CASSPGRVNEQFF; cdr3_nt: TGTGCCAGCAGTCCAGGTAGAGTCAATGAGCAGTTCTTC
clone_size: .; d_call: .; j_call: TRBJ2-6; v_call: TRBV30; cdr3_aa: CAWSVSISGANVLTF; cdr3_nt: TGTGCCTGGAGTGTTTCAATCTCTGGGGCCAACGTCCTGACTTTC
clone_size: few; d_call: .; j_call: TRBJ1-5; v_call: TRBV28; cdr3_aa: CASNSGGGNQPQHF; cdr3_nt: TGTGCCAGCAACTCTGGAGGGGGCAATCAGCCCCAGCATTTT
clone_size: .; d_call: .; j_call: TRBJ2-5; v_call: TRBV7-6; cdr3_aa: CASSSSSGRGEETQYF; cdr3_nt: TGTGCCAGCAGCTCGTCTAGCGGAAGGGGGGAAGAGACCCAGTACTTC
clone_size: .; d_call: .; j_call: TRBJ1-1; v_call: TRBV11-2; cdr3_aa: CASSSMNTEAFF; cdr3_nt: TGTGCCAGCAGCTCCATGAACACTGAAGCTTTCTTT
clone_size: .; d_call: TRBD2; j_call: TRBJ2-7; v_call: TRBV6-6; cdr3_aa: CASMGGSYEQYF; cdr3_nt: TGTGCCAGCATGGGAGGGTCCTACGAGCAGTACTTC
clone_size: .; d_call: .; j_call: TRBJ1-1; v_call: TRBV19; cdr3_aa: CASLRVWGDTEAFF; cdr3_nt: TGTGCCAGCTTAAGAGTGTGGGGGGACACTGAAGCTTTCTTT
clone_size: once; d_call: .; j_call: TRBJ1-2; v_call: TRBV3-1/TRBV3-2; cdr3_aa: CASSGSGGYTF; cdr3_nt: TGTGCCAGCAGCGGAAGTGGAGGGTACACCTTC
clone_size: .; d_call: .; j_call: TRBJ2-1; v_call: TRBV28; cdr3_aa: CASSLLSVSSYNEQFF; cdr3_nt: TGTGCCAGCAGTTTACTGAGCGTAAGCTCCTACAATGAGCAGTTCTTC
clone_size: .; d_call: .; j_call: TRBJ2-7; v_call: TRBV3-1/TRBV3-2; cdr3_aa: CASSQVVSAYEQYF; cdr3_nt: TGTGCCAGCAGCCAAGTCGTCAGCGCCTACGAGCAGTACTTC
clone_size: .; d_call: .; j_call: TRBJ1-2; v_call: TRBV6-5; cdr3_aa: CASSYDEQGYGYTF; cdr3_nt: TGTGCCAGCAGTTACGACGAACAGGGCTATGGCTACACCTTC
clone_size: .; d_call: TRBD2; j_call: TRBJ2-1; v_call: TRBV18; cdr3_aa: CASSPLGLAGYNEQFF; cdr3_nt: TGTGCCAGCTCACCTCTGGGACTAGCGGGGTACAATGAGCAGTTCTTC
clone_size: once; d_call: TRBD2; j_call: TRBJ2-3; v_call: TRBV7-8; cdr3_aa: CASSPNPPRPTSGGGPSTDTQYF; cdr3_nt: TGTGCCAGCAGCCCCAACCCTCCCCGGCCTACTAGCGGGGGTGGCCCTAGCACAGATACGCAGTATTTT
clone_size: .; d_call: .; j_call: TRBJ2-5; v_call: TRBV2; cdr3_aa: CASSEGTADGQETQYF; cdr3_nt: TGTGCCAGCAGTGAAGGGACAGCGGACGGACAAGAGACCCAGTACTTC
clone_size: once; d_call: .; j_call: TRBJ2-2; v_call: TRBV4-1; cdr3_aa: CASNPRGYNTGELFF; cdr3_nt: TGCGCCAGCAACCCTCGGGGTTATAACACCGGGGAGCTGTTTTTT
clone_size: .; d_call: TRBD1; j_call: TRBJ1-1; v_call: TRBV20-1; cdr3_aa: CSASKTRDSEAFF; cdr3_nt: TGCAGTGCTAGTAAAACCCGGGACAGTGAAGCTTTCTTT
clone_size: .; d_call: .; j_call: TRBJ2-3; v_call: TRBV5-1; cdr3_aa: CASSLRGTDTQYF; cdr3_nt: TGCGCCAGCAGCTTAAGGGGAACAGATACGCAGTATTTT
clone_size: few; d_call: .; j_call: TRBJ2-3; v_call: TRBV7-3; cdr3_aa: CASSQEPVTDTQYF; cdr3_nt: TGTGCCAGCAGCCAAGAACCGGTCACAGATACGCAGTATTTT
clone_size: .; d_call: TRBD1; j_call: TRBJ1-2; v_call: TRBV6-5; cdr3_aa: CASSTRQGRDGYTF; cdr3_nt: TGTGCCAGCAGTACCAGACAGGGGCGGGATGGCTACACCTTC
clone_size: .; d_call: TRBD2; j_call: TRBJ2-1; v_call: TRBV7-3; cdr3_aa: CASSSRLAASPNEQFF; cdr3_nt: TGTGCCAGCAGCTCGCGACTAGCGGCAAGCCCCAATGAGCAGTTCTTC
clone_size: .; d_call: .; j_call: TRBJ2-1; v_call: TRBV7-6; cdr3_aa: CASSLSLAQVGYNEQFF; cdr3_nt: TGTGCCAGCAGCTTGTCTCTAGCGCAGGTGGGCTACAATGAGCAGTTCTTC
clone_size: .; d_call: .; j_call: TRBJ2-3; v_call: TRBV12-1; cdr3_aa: CASSSKRESSTDTQYF; cdr3_nt: TGTGCCAGCAGCTCCAAGCGAGAATCTAGCACAGATACGCAGTATTTT